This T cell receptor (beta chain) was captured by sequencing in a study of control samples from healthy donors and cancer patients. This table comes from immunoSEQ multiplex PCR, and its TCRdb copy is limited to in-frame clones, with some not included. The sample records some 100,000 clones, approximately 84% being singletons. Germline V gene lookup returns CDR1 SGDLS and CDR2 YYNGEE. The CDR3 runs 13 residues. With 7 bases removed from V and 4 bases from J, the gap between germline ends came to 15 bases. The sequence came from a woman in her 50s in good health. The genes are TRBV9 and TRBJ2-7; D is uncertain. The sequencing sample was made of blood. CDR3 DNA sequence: TGTGCCAGCTCCTCCGTCGGCCCTTACGAGCAGTACGTC. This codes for CASSSVGPYEQYV.